The following is a TCR beta chain sequence with its context. The data belong to a study of cytomegalovirus exposure and HLA in healthy donors. With 60 Vbeta and 13 Jbeta primers, the PCR was carried out. The data were produced by immunoSEQ multiplex PCR, yet TCRdb's version contains in-frame clones alone and is incomplete. The sample has about 130,000 clones; 70% to 80% are singletons. The CDR3 is 14 amino acids. V lost 2 bases and J lost 1, with 8 bases in between. Germline V gene sequence: CDR1 KGHSH, CDR2 LQKENI. The sequence was collected from a man younger than 45 in good health and CMV-seronegative. The sequencing sample was made of PBMCs. The chain is built from TRBV18 and TRBJ1-1, with D unresolved. The CDR3: CASSPLAENTEAFF. The CDR3 DNA is TGTGCCAGCTCACCATTGGCAGAGAACACTGAAGCTTTCTTT.